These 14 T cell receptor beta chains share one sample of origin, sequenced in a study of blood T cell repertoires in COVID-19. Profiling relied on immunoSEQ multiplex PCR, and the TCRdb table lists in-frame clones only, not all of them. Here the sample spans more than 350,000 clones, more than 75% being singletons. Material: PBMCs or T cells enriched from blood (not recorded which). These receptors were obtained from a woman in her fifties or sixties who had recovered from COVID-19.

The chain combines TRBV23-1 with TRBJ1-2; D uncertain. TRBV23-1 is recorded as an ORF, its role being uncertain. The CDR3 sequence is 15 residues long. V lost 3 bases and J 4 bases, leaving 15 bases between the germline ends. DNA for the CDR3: TGCGCCAGCAGTCAGGGAGGCAAAGGTCCCTATGGCTACACCTTC. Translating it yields CASSQGGKGPYGYTF.

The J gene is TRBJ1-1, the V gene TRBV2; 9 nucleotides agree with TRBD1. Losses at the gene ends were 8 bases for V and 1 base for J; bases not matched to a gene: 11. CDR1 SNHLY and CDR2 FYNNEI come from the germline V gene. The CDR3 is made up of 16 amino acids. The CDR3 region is CASESRDRVWNTEAFF. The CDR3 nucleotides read TGTGCCAGCGAGTCCCGGGACAGGGTTTGGAACACTGAAGCTTTCTTT.

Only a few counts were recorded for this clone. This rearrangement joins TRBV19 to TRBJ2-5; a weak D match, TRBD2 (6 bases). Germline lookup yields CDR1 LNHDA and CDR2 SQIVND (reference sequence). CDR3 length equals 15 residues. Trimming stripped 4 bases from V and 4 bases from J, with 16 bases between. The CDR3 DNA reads TGTGCCAGTAGTACCCAGAGACTAGAAAGAGAGACCCAGTACTTC. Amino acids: CASSTQRLERETQYF.

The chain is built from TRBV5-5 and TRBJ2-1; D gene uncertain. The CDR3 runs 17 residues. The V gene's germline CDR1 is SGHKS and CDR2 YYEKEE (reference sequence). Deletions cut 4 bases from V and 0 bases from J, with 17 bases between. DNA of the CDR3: TGTGCCAGCAGCGCCCTCCTCTACCCGAGCTCCTACAATGAGCAGTTCTTC. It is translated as CASSALLYPSSYNEQFF. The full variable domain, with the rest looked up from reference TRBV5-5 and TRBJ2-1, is DAGVTQSPTHLIKTRGQQVTLRCSPISGHKSVSWYQQVLGQGPQFIFQYYEKEERGRGNFPDRFSARQFPNYSSELNVNALLLGDSALYLCASSALLYPSSYNEQFFGPGTRLTVL.

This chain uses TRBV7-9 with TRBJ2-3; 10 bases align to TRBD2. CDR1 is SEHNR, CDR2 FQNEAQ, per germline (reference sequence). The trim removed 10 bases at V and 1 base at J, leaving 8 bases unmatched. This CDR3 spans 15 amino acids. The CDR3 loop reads CATDPGLAGTDTQYF. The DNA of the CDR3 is TGTGCCACGGATCCAGGACTAGCGGGCACAGATACGCAGTATTTT.

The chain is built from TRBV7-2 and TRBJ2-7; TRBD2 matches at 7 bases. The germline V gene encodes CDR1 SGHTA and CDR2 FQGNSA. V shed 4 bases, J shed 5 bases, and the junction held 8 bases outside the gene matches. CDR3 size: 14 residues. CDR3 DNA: TGTGCCAGCAGCTCCCAGACTAGCCAGGACGAGCAGTACTTC. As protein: CASSSQTSQDEQYF. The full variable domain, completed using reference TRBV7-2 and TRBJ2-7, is GAGVSQSPSNKVTEKGKDVELRCDPISGHTALYWYRQSLGQGLEFLIYFQGNSAPDKSGLPSDRFSAERTGGSVSTLTIQRTQQEDSAVYLCASSSQTSQDEQYFGPGTRLTVT.

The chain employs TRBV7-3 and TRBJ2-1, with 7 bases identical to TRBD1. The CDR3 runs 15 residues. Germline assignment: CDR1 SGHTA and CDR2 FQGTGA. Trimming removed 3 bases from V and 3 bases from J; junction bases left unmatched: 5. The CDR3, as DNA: TGTGCCAGCAGCTTGGAGACAGGGCACTACAATGAGCAGTTCTTC. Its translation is CASSLETGHYNEQFF.

CDR3 amino acids: CAWRELRAFF. The CDR3 bases are TGTGCCTGGAGGGAACTAAGAGCTTTCTTT. The gene calls are TRBV30 and TRBJ1-1; D call uncertain. Germline CDR1 is GTSNPN and CDR2 is SVGIG (reference sequence). The V and J ends lost 3 bases and 10 bases respectively, with 9 bases between them. The CDR3 runs 10 residues. Based on the CDR3 plus reference TRBV30 and TRBJ1-1, the full variable domain is SQTIHQWPATLVQPVGSPLSLECTVEGTSNPNLYWYRQAAGRGLQLLFYSVGIGQISSEVPQNLSASRPQDRQFILSSKKLLLSDSGFYLCAWRELRAFFGQGTRLTVV.

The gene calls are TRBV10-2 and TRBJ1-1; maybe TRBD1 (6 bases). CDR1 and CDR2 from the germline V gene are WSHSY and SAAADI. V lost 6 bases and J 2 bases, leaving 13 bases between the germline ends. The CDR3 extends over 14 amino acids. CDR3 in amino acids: CASRPGQLNTEAFF. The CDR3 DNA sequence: TGCGCCAGCAGGCCCGGACAGCTAAACACTGAAGCTTTCTTT.

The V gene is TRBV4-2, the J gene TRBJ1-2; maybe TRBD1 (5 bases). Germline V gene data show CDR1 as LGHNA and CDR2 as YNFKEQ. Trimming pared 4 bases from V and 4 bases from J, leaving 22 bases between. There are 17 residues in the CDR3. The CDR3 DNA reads TGTGCCAGCAGCCCAATTGGGAAAGGGGAGGGACTCTATGGCTACACCTTC. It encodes CASSPIGKGEGLYGYTF.

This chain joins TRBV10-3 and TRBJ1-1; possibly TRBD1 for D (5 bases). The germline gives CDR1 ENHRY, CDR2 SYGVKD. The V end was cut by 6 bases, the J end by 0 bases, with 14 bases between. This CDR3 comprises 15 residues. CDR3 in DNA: TGTGCCATCAGCCATACAGGACGGATGAACACTGAAGCTTTCTTT. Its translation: CAISHTGRMNTEAFF.

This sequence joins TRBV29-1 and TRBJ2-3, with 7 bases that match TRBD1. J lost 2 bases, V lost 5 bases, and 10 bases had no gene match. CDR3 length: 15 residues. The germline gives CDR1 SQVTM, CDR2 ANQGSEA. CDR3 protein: CSVRVRDSFTDTQYF. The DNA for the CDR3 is TGCAGCGTTAGAGTCCGGGACAGCTTCACAGATACGCAGTATTTT.

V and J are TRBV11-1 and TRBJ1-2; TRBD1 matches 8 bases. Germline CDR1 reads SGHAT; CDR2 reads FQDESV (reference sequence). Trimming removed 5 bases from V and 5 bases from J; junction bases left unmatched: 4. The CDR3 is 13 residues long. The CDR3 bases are TGTGCCAGCAGCCGGACAGGGACTTATGGCTACACCTTC. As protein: CASSRTGTYGYTF.

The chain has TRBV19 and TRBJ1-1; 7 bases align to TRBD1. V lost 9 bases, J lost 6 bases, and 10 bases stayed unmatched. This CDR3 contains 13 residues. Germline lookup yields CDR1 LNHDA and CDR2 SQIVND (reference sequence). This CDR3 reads CASTMTGFAEAFF. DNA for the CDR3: TGTGCCAGCACCATGACAGGGTTCGCTGAAGCTTTCTTT.